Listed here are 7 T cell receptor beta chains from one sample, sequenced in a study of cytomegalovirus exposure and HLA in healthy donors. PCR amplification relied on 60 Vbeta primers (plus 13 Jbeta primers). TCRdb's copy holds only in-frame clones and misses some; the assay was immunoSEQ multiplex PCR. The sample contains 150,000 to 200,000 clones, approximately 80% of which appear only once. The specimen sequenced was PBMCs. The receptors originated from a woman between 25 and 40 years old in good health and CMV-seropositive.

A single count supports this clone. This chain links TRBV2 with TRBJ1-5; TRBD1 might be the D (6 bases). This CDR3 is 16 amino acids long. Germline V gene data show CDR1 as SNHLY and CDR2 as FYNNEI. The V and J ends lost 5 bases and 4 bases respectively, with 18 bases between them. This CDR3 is CASSIQGKAPNQPQHF. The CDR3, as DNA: TGTGCCAGCAGTATCCAGGGGAAGGCCCCTAATCAGCCCCAGCATTTT. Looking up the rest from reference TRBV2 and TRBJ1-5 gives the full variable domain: EPEVTQTPSHQVTQMGQEVILRCVPISNHLYFYWYRQILGQKVEFLVSFYNNEISEKSEIFDDQFSVERPDGSNFTLKIRSTKLEDSAMYFCASSIQGKAPNQPQHFGDGTRLSIL.

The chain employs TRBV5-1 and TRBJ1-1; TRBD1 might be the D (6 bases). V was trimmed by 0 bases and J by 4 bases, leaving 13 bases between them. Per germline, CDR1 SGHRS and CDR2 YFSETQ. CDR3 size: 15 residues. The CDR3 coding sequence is TGCGCCAGCAGCTTGGGTCCAGGGGAAGCCACTGAAGCTTTCTTT. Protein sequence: CASSLGPGEATEAFF.

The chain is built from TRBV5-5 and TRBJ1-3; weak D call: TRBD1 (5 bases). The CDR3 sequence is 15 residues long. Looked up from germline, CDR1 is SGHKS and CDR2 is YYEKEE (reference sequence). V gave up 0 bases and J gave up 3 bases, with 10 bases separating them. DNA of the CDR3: TGTGCCAGCAGCTTGGAGGGGAGGATTGGAAACACCATATATTTT. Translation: CASSLEGRIGNTIYF.

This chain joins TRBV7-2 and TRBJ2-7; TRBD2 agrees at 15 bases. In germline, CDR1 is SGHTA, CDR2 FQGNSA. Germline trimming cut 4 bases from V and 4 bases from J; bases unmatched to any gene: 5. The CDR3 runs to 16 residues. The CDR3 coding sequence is TGTGCCAGCAGCTGGCCGGGACTAGCGGGGGGTTACGAGCAGTACTTC. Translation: CASSWPGLAGGYEQYF.

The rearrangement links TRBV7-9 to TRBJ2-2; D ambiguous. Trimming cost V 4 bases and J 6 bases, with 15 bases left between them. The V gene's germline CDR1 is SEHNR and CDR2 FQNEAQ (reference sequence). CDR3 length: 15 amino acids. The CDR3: CASSSNQRQAGELFF. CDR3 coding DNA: TGTGCCAGCAGCTCAAACCAAAGACAAGCCGGGGAGCTGTTTTTT.

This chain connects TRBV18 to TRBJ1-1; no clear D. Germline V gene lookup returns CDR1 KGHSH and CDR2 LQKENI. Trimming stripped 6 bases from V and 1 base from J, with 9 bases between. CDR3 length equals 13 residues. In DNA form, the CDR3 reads TGTGCCAGCTCGGGCAGCCCGAACACTGAAGCTTTCTTT. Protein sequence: CASSGSPNTEAFF.

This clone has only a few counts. DNA of the CDR3: TGTGCCAGTAGTATGTGGGAGAAGGGTCAGCCCCAGCATTTT. This translates into CASSMWEKGQPQHF. The chain combines TRBV19 with TRBJ1-5; D remains ambiguous. Deletions cut 3 bases from V and 6 bases from J, with 12 bases between. The CDR3 sequence is 14 residues long. The V gene's germline CDR1 is LNHDA and CDR2 SQIVND (reference sequence).